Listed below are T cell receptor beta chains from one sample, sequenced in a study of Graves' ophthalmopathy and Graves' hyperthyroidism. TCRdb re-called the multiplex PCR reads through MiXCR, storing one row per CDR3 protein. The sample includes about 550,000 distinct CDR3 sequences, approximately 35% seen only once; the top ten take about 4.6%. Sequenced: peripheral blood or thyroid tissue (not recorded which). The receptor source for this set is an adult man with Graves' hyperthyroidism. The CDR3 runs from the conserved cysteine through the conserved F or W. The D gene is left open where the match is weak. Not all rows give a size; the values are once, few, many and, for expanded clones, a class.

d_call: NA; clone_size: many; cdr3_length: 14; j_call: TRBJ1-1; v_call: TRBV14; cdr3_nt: TGTGCCAGCAGCGACTTGCGGTGGCGCACTGAAGCTTTCTTT; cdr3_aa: CASSDLRWRTEAFF
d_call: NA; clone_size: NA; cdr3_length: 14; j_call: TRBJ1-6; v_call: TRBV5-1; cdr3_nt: TGCGCCAGCGGCTTTGAGAGGGCGTTATCACCCCTCCACTTC; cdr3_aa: CASGFERALSPLHF
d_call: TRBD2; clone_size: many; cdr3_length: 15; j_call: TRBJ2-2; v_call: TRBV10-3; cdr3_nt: TGTGCCGCCGCTAGCGGGACGAAGAACACCGGGGAGCTGTTTTTT; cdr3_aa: CAAASGTKNTGELFF
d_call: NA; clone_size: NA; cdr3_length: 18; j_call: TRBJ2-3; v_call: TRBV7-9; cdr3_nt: TGTGCCAGCAGCACACCCCAACACCCTACAGGATCTACAGATACGCAGTATTTT; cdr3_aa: CASSTPQHPTGSTDTQYF
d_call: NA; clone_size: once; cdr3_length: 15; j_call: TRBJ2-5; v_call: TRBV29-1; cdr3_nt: TGCAGTGCTAGAGATTATACCCAGGGCATGGAGACCCAGTACTTC; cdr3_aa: CSARDYTQGMETQYF
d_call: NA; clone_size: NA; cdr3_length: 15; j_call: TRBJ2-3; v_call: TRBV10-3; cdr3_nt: TGTGCCATCAGTGAGTCTACAGGGAGCACAGATACGCAGTATTTT; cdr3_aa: CAISESTGSTDTQYF
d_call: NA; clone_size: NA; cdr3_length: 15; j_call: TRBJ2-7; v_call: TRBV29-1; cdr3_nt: TGCAGCGTTGAAGATAGGGTGGGGTCGTCCTACGAGCAGTACTTC; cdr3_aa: CSVEDRVGSSYEQYF
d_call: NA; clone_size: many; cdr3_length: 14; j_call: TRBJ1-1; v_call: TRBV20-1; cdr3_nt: TGCAGTGCTAGAGTCCGGGCGTCGAACACTGAAGCTTTCTTT; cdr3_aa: CSARVRASNTEAFF
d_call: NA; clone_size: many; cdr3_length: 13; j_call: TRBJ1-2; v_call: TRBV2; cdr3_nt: TGTGCCAGCAGTGGGGACATTACCTATGGCTACACCTTC; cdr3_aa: CASSGDITYGYTF
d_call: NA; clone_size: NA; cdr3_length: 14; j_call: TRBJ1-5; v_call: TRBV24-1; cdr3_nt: TGTGCCACCAGTGATTGGGGCAGCAATCAGCCCCAGCATTTT; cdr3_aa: CATSDWGSNQPQHF
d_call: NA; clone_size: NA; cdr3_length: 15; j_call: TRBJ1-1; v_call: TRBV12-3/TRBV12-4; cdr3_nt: TGTGCCAGCAGTTTCCAAGGAGGGGTCTGGACTGAAGCTTTCTTT; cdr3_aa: CASSFQGGVWTEAFF
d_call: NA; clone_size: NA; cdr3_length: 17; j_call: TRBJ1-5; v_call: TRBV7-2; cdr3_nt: TGTGCCAGCAGCCAAGAGGCGGCGGGTTCCCTCAATCAGCCCCAGCATTTT; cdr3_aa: CASSQEAAGSLNQPQHF
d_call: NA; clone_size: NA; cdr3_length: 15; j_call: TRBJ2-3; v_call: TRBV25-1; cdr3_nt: TGTGCCAGCAGTGATACAAACATAAACACAGATACGCAGTATTTT; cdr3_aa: CASSDTNINTDTQYF
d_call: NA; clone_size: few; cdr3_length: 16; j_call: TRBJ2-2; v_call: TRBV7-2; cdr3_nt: TGTGCCAGCAGTAACTATGGCTCCTCGAAACCCGGGGAGCTGTTTTTT; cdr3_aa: CASSNYGSSKPGELFF
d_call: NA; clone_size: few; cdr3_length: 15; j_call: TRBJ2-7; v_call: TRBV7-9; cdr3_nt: TGTGCCAGCAGTCCCCCCCGGGGGGCTGGAGGCGAGCAGTACTTC; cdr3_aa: CASSPPRGAGGEQYF
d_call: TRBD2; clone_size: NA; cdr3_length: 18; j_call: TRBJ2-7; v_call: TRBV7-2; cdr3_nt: TGTGCCAGCAGTCCCCGCCGCTCCTCACTAGCGGGAGGCCACGAGCAGTACTTC; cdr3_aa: CASSPRRSSLAGGHEQYF
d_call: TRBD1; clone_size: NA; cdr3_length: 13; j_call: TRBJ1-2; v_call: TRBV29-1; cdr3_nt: TGCAGCGCCGTCGGGACAGGGGGAAATGGCTACACCTTC; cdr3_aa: CSAVGTGGNGYTF
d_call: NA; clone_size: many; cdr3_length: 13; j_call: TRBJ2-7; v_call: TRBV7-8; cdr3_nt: TGTGCCAGCAGCTACGGGACCTATAACGAGCAGTACTTC; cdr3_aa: CASSYGTYNEQYF
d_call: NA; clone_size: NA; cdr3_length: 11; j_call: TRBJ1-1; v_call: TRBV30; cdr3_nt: TGTGCCTGGAGTGGGTGGGCTGAAGCTTTCTTT; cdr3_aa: CAWSGWAEAFF
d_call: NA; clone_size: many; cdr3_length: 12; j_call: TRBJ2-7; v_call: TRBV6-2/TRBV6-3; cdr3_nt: TGTGCCAGCAGTTACGCGAACTACGAGCAGTACTTC; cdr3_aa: CASSYANYEQYF
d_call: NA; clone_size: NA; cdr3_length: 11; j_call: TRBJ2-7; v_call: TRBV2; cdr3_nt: TGTGCCGGCGGCGGCCCCTACGAGCAGTACTTC; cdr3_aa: CAGGGPYEQYF
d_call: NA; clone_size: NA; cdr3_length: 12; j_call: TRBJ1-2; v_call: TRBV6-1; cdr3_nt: TGTGCCAGCAGTCGGGGCCTCGAAGGCTACACCTTC; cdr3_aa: CASSRGLEGYTF
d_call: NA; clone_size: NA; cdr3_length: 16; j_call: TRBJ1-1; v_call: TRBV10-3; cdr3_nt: TGTGCCATCAGTGAGTCGGTGACTAGCGGGAACACTGAAGCTTTCTTT; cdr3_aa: CAISESVTSGNTEAFF
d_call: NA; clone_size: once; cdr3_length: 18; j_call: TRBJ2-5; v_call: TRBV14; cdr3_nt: TGTGCCAGCAGCCACATGCTTTCTCCGGGACACAACCAAGAGACCCAGCACTTC; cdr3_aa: CASSHMLSPGHNQETQHF
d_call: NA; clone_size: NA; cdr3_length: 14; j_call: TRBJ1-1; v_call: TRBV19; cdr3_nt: TGTGCCAGTACCCCAGATGCAATGAACACTGAAGCTTTCTTT; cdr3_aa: CASTPDAMNTEAFF
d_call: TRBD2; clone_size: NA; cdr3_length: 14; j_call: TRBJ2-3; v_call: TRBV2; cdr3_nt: TGTGCCAGCAGTGACGCGGGAGAGGCAGATACGCAGTATTTT; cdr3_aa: CASSDAGEADTQYF
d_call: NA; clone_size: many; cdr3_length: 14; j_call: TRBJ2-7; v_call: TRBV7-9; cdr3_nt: TGTGCCAGCAGTTCGGACGCAGACAGGTCGGAGCAGTACTTC; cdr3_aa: CASSSDADRSEQYF
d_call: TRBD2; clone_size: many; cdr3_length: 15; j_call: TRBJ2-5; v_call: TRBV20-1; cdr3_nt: TGCAGTGCCCACCGGACTAGCGGGGGGGTTGAGACCCAGTACTTC; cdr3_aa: CSAHRTSGGVETQYF
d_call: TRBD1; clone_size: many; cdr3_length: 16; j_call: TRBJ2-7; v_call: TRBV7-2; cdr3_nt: TGTGCCAGCAGCTTAGGGGTCTGGGACAGAGCCTACGAGCAGTACTTC; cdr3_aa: CASSLGVWDRAYEQYF
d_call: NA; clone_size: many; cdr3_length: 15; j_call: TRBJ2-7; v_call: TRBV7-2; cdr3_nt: TGTGCCAGCAGCCTAAACCCCGGGACTTTTGACGAGCAGTACTTC; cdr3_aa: CASSLNPGTFDEQYF
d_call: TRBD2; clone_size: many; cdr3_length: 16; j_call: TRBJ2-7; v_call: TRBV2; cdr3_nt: TGTGCCAGCAGTGGGACTAGCGGGAGGGCCCCCCACGAGCAGTACTTC; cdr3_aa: CASSGTSGRAPHEQYF
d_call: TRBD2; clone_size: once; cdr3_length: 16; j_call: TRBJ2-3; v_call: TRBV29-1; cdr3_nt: TGCAGCGTGGTTTTTGGGACTAGCAGAAGCACAGATACGCAGTGTTTT; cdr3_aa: CSVVFGTSRSTDTQCF
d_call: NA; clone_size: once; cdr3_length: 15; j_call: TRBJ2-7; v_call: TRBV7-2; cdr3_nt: TGTGCCAGCAGCCGAGAGGGCCAGGCGGACAATGAGCAGTACTTC; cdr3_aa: CASSREGQADNEQYF